A single sample gave rise to the 16 T cell receptor beta chains below, sequenced in a study of blood T cell repertoires in COVID-19. Profiled with immunoSEQ multiplex PCR; TCRdb holds only in-frame clones, not every one. In the table there are a few hundred thousand clones, around 86% of which are singletons. The specimen sequenced was peripheral blood. These receptors all stem from a man between 50 and 59 years old with active or convalescent COVID-19.

The gene calls are TRBV2 and TRBJ1-1; TRBD1 might be the D (6 bases). The CDR3 is made up of 17 amino acids. The germline gives CDR1 SNHLY, CDR2 FYNNEI. V lost 6 bases and J lost 0, with 20 bases in between. CDR3 amino acids: CASREDRGSYMNTEAFF. CDR3 sequence (DNA): TGTGCCAGCAGAGAGGACAGAGGTTCTTACATGAACACTGAAGCTTTCTTT.

The chain carries TRBV24-1 and TRBJ1-4; 11 bases align to TRBD1. The germline V gene has CDR1 KGHDR and CDR2 SFDVKD. This CDR3 has 15 amino acids. V shed 4 bases and J 8 bases; nucleotides not matched to a gene: 5. CDR3 in DNA: TGTGCCACCAGTGAGGGGACAGGGGGACGGGAAAAACTGTTTTTT. It is translated as CATSEGTGGREKLFF.

The J gene is TRBJ2-5, the V gene TRBV9, with 11 positions matching TRBD1. The CDR3 contains 16 residues. Germline V gives CDR1 SGDLS, CDR2 YYNGEE. With V trimmed by 3 bases and J by 4 bases, 8 bases remained unmatched. The CDR3 nucleotides read TGTGCCAGCAGCGCAACCGGGACAGGGGGTGGAGAGACCCAGTACTTC. The encoded protein is CASSATGTGGGETQYF.

This sequence joins TRBV6-2 or TRBV6-3 and TRBJ2-2; possible D gene TRBD1, 6 bases. Trimming stripped 1 base from V and 5 bases from J, with 14 bases between. In germline, CDR1 is MNHEY, CDR2 SVGEGT. This CDR3 is built from 16 residues. The CDR3 DNA reads TGTGCCAGCAGTTACTGGGCAGGGGTCGAAACCGGGGAGCTGTTTTTT. This translates into CASSYWAGVETGELFF.

This chain joins TRBV10-3 and TRBJ2-1, with 9 bases lining up with TRBD1. CDR3 size: 14 residues. Losses at the gene ends were 10 bases for V and 9 bases for J; bases not matched to a gene: 13. CDR1 and CDR2 from the germline V gene are ENHRY and SYGVKD. CDR3 coding DNA: TGTGCCACCCAAGCCGGGACAGGGACAGTTGAGCAGTTCTTC. It yields the protein CATQAGTGTVEQFF.

A few counts support this clone. The rearrangement links TRBV12-3 or TRBV12-4 to TRBJ2-5; TRBD1 matches 7 bases. This CDR3 has 13 residues. Trimming took 6 bases from V and 7 from J; bases not matched to a gene: 8. The CDR3 DNA follows: TGTGCCAGCAGCCTGACAGGGCCGGGGACCCAGTACTTC. Amino acids: CASSLTGPGTQYF.

The V and J genes are TRBV18 and TRBJ2-7; 8 bases map to TRBD1. Germline V gene sequence: CDR1 KGHSH, CDR2 LQKENI. J was trimmed by 5 bases and V by 3 bases; bases with no gene match: 9. This CDR3 has 15 amino acids. The CDR3 reads CASSPIGQGYNEQYF. Written as DNA, the CDR3 is TGTGCCAGCTCACCGATAGGACAGGGTTACAACGAGCAGTACTTC.

The chain has TRBV19 and TRBJ1-1; weak D call: TRBD1 (6 bases). The CDR3 loop spans 15 amino acids. CDR1 is LNHDA and CDR2 is SQIVND in the germline V gene (reference sequence). The V end lost 2 bases, the J end lost 4 bases, and 14 bases lay between the germline ends. The CDR3 region has the DNA TGTGCCAGTAGTATAAAGCCAGGGGTGAGCACTGAAGCTTTCTTT. It codes for CASSIKPGVSTEAFF.

In the case of this clone: This specimen includes other DNA sequences encoding the same CDR3. The genes are TRBV18 and TRBJ2-1, with 11 bases aligning to TRBD2. This CDR3 comprises 15 residues. V lost 0 bases, J lost 5 bases, and 0 bases stayed unmatched. Germline CDR1 KGHSH, CDR2 LQKENI. The CDR3 coding sequence is TGTGCCAGCTCACCACCGGGACTAGCGGACAATGAGCAGTTCTTC. Translating gives CASSPPGLADNEQFF.

The V and J genes are TRBV7-8 and TRBJ1-6; no reliable D call. The CDR3 totals 15 residues. V shed 2 bases and J shed 8 bases, with 13 bases lying between them. Germline assignment: CDR1 SGHVS and CDR2 FQNEAQ. The CDR3 reads CASSLRPNGDSPLHF. The CDR3, as DNA: TGTGCCAGCAGCTTACGACCAAACGGGGATTCACCCCTCCACTTT.

The V and J genes are TRBV4-2 and TRBJ1-2, with 9 bases lining up with TRBD1. From germline, CDR1 is LGHNA and CDR2 YNFKEQ. There are 16 residues in the CDR3. V shed 0 bases, J shed 7 bases, and the junction held 9 bases outside the gene matches. CDR3 amino acids: CASSQDPGTGIGGYTF. The DNA of the CDR3 is TGTGCCAGCAGCCAAGATCCCGGGACAGGGATCGGTGGCTACACCTTC.

This clone was seen a single time. The chain employs TRBV28 and TRBJ2-1, with D tentatively TRBD2 (5 bases). The CDR3 covers 12 residues. With 3 bases removed from V and 13 bases from J, the gap between germline ends came to 13 bases. Germline V CDR1 and CDR2: MDHEN, SYDVKM. The CDR3 nucleotides are TGTGCCAGCAGTTTCTCCTTACGGGGACAGTTCTTC. Translating it yields CASSFSLRGQFF.

This clone came up a few times. The V call is TRBV19, the J call TRBJ2-7; 12 positions agree with TRBD1. CDR1 and CDR2 (germline): LNHDA, SQIVND (reference sequence). V dropped 9 bases and J dropped 5; count of bases not matched to a gene: 8. This CDR3 is 14 amino acids long. The CDR3 protein is CASSQGQGADEQYF. The CDR3 bases are TGTGCCAGCTCTCAGGGACAGGGGGCTGACGAGCAGTACTTC.

The gene calls are TRBV7-9 and TRBJ2-6; 7 bases map to TRBD1. Looked up from germline, CDR1 is SEHNR and CDR2 is FQNEAQ (reference sequence). J gave up 0 bases and V 9 bases, and 5 bases lay outside the gene matches. The CDR3 totals 15 residues. CDR3 protein: CASPGQLSGANVLTF. CDR3 sequence (DNA): TGTGCCAGTCCGGGACAGCTCTCTGGGGCCAACGTCCTGACTTTC.

V and J are TRBV6-1 and TRBJ1-5; D remains ambiguous. Germline CDR1 MNHNS, CDR2 SASEGT. V was pared by 1 base and J by 7 bases, with 17 bases between. This CDR3 has 16 amino acids. This CDR3 is CASSEVGIPRGQPQHF. CDR3 nucleotide sequence: TGTGCCAGCAGTGAAGTTGGTATCCCCCGTGGCCAGCCCCAGCATTTT.

This rearrangement joins TRBV19 to TRBJ2-3; 7 bases fit TRBD2. V gave up 3 bases and J gave up 2 bases; unmatched junction bases: 5. The germline CDR1 and CDR2 sequences are LNHDA and SQIVND (reference sequence). This CDR3 comprises 15 residues. The CDR3: CASSIVGGFTDTQYF. The CDR3 DNA reads TGTGCCAGTAGTATTGTCGGGGGGTTCACAGATACGCAGTATTTT. The complete variable domain, with remaining parts taken from reference TRBV19 and TRBJ2-3, reads DGGITQSPKYLFRKEGQNVTLSCEQNLNHDAMYWYRQDPGQGLRLIYYSQIVNDFQKGDIAEGYSVSREKKESFPLTVTSAQKNPTAFYLCASSIVGGFTDTQYFGPGTRLTVL.